This T cell receptor (beta chain) was found in a study of early stage breast cancer tumors. Sequencing used immunoSEQ multiplex PCR; TCRdb keeps in-frame clones, though not all of them. The sample yields about 72,000 clones, around four fifths seen once. CDR1 and CDR2 (germline): SEHNR, FQNEAQ (reference sequence). The V end lost 5 bases, the J end lost 5 bases, and 8 bases lay between the germline ends. The CDR3 runs to 12 residues. Regarding this clone: Its target is not known.

Study outcomes and limitations: Comparing each tissue with blood distinguished tumor from normal in 14 of 16 patients.

The rearrangement uses TRBV7-9 and TRBJ2-3; D call uncertain. Sequenced: blood. This sequence originates from a person aged 55 to 70 with breast cancer. CDR3 residues: CASSPEVDTQYF. The CDR3 DNA sequence: TGTGCCAGCAGCCCGGAAGTAGATACGCAGTATTTT.